The entry that follows covers one TCR beta chain sequence. Its antigen is as yet unknown. The CDR3 has 17 amino acids. Between the trimmed V and J ends, which lost 3 bases and 4 bases, there was a span of 22 bases. Germline CDR1 is SGHRS and CDR2 is YFSETQ. The PCR was carried out with 60 Vbeta primers and 13 Jbeta primers. Assay used: immunoSEQ multiplex PCR; TCRdb lists only in-frame clones, some missing. The repertoire consists of under 200,000 clones, with 60% to 80% occurring once and the leading ten covering approximately 2.5%. The sample comes from a study of cytomegalovirus exposure and HLA in healthy donors. As for the study in general: There were 117 million unique TCR beta sequences, drawn from approximately 180 million T cells, in an earlier analysis.

Study findings and constraints: According to the study, approximately 150 TCR beta chains were cytomegalovirus-associated. Differences between HLA loci emerged in a later analysis of TCR association rates, with DRB1 most and HLA-C fewest. The only immune exposure information that was available was CMV serostatus.

This chain links TRBV5-1 with TRBJ1-2; D perhaps matches TRBD1 (6 bases). The specimen was PBMCs. This TCR came from a man aged 55 to 70 in good health and CMV-seronegative. CDR3 sequence: CASSSDINRDTFYGYTF. As DNA, the CDR3 is TGCGCCAGCAGCTCAGATATTAATCGGGACACTTTCTATGGCTACACCTTC.